The 4 T cell receptor beta chains listed next were all sequenced from one sample in a study of shared clonotypes between healthy human individuals. Using immunoSEQ multiplex PCR, the repertoire was profiled, and TCRdb retains in-frame clones only, with some absent. The table records over 2 million clones, 92% of them present only once. The sequencing input was naive CD4+ T cells from PBMCs. This sample's subset: CD45RA+ positively selected. The receptors originated from a man younger than 35 in good health. Some clones in this sample may be carry-over from other donors' samples.

The V gene is TRBV19, the J gene TRBJ2-1; D ambiguous. The germline V gene has CDR1 LNHDA and CDR2 SQIVND (reference sequence). Trimming shortened V by 4 bases and J by 0 bases, and 13 bases separated the two germline ends. The CDR3 runs to 16 residues. CDR3 DNA: TGTGCCAGTAGTACAGGTGGGGTAAGCTCCTACAATGAGCAGTTCTTC. It translates to CASSTGGVSSYNEQFF.

The chain recombines TRBV5-4 with TRBJ1-5; D gene uncertain. The CDR3 is made up of 15 amino acids. Germline-derived CDR1 and CDR2 are SGHNT and YYREEE (reference sequence). The ends were cut back, 0 bases at V and 1 base at J, with 8 bases in the middle. CDR3 nucleotide sequence: TGTGCCAGCAGCTTGGCCCCAGGAAGCAATCAGCCCCAGCATTTT. Amino acid sequence: CASSLAPGSNQPQHF.

This clone has just a few counts. The chain employs TRBV30 and TRBJ1-2; 8 bases line up with TRBD1. The V segment lost 1 base and the J segment 6 bases; nucleotides outside the gene matches: 1. This CDR3 is 12 amino acids long. Germline CDR1 is GTSNPN and CDR2 is SVGIG (reference sequence). CDR3 sequence reads: CAWSGTGNGYTF. CDR3 bases: TGTGCCTGGAGTGGGACAGGGAATGGCTACACCTTC.

The V gene is TRBV6-1, the J gene TRBJ2-7, with a tentative D call TRBD2 (5 bases). Trimming removed 6 bases at V and 5 bases at J, with 14 bases between. CDR3 size: 13 residues. CDR1 and CDR2 (germline): MNHNS, SASEGT. Here the CDR3 DNA reads TGTGCCAGCAGAGGACTGGACCGGCACGAGCAGTACTTC. This translates into CASRGLDRHEQYF.